The clone carrying this T cell receptor beta chain came up a few times. For TCRbeta, the library was prepared with unique molecular identifiers. TCRdb re-derived calls from the PCR reads in MiXCR, one entry per CDR3 protein. This sample carries approximately 1,000,000 distinct CDR3 sequences, roughly 29% of them seen once, and the ten largest clones take roughly 28%. The data originate from a study of T-cell reconstitution after alpha-beta-depleted transplantation in children. This CDR3 has 17 amino acids. V lost 5 bases to trimming and J lost 4 bases, with 21 bases between them. Germline V gene data show CDR1 as SEHNR and CDR2 as FQNEAQ (reference sequence).

The gene calls are TRBV7-9 and TRBJ2-1; D remains unclear. The source material was PBMCs, mostly from graft donor cells, sampled 360 days after TCRalphabeta/CD19-depleted stem cell transplant. The sequence was collected from a boy under two years old who had a stem cell transplant for SCID, so the T cells may come from the graft donor. CDR3 DNA: TGTGCCAGCAGCCCGATGGCTGGCCGCGCCCTTTACAATGAGCAGTTCTTC. It is translated as CASSPMAGRALYNEQFF.